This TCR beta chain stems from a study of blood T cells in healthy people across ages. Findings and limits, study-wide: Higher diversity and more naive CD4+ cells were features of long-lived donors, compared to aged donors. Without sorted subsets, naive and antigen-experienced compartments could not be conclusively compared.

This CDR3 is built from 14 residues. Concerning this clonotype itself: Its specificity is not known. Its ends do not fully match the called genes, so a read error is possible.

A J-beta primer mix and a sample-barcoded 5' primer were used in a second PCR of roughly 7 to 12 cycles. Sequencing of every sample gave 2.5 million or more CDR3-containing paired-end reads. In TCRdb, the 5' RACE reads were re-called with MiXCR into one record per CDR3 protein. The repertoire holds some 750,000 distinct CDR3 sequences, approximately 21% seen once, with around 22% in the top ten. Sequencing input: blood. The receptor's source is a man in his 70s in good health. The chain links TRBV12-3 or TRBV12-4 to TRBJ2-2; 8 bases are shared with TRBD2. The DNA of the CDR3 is TGTGCCACAAAGACTAGCGCGAACACCGGGGAGCCGTTTTTT. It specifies CATKTSANTGEPFF.